Shown below are 14 T cell receptor beta chains from a single sample sequenced in a study of radiotherapy plus CTLA-4 blockade in lung cancer. The method was immunoSEQ multiplex PCR; TCRdb's version includes in-frame clones alone and lacks a portion of them. The sample shows over 95,000 clones, approximately 74% of them seen only once. Material: peripheral blood, obtained from a patient treated with radiotherapy plus ipilimumab. Receptors originate from a human donor with non-small cell lung cancer who had a partial response to radiotherapy plus ipilimumab. Some clones in this sample may be carry-over from other donors' samples.

This rearrangement joins TRBV11-2 to TRBJ2-5; 7 bases align to TRBD2. This CDR3 region has 13 residues. CDR1 and CDR2 (germline): SGHAT, FQNNGV. Trimming took 1 base from V and 4 from J; bases not matched to a gene: 0. DNA of the CDR3: TGTGCCAGCAGCTTAGCGGGGGGAGAGACCCAGTACTTC. Translated: CASSLAGGETQYF.

In this sample, this clone turned up once. The chain uses TRBV2 and TRBJ2-3, with 10 bases fitting TRBD2. CDR1 and CDR2 from the germline V gene are SNHLY and FYNNEI. The junction had 5 bases not matched to a gene; V was cut back by 4 bases and J by 4 bases. CDR3 size: 15 residues. CDR3 residues: CASSASGGASDTQYF. The CDR3 coding sequence is TGTGCCAGCAGTGCGAGCGGGGGGGCCTCAGATACGCAGTATTTT. Filled out from reference TRBV2 and TRBJ2-3, the complete variable domain reads EPEVTQTPSHQVTQMGQEVILRCVPISNHLYFYWYRQILGQKVEFLVSFYNNEISEKSEIFDDQFSVERPDGSNFTLKIRSTKLEDSAMYFCASSASGGASDTQYFGPGTRLTVL.

This clone has a single count. The gene calls are TRBV6-1 and TRBJ2-4, with TRBD1 matching over 7 bases. This CDR3 has 14 amino acids. Per the germline V gene, CDR1 is MNHNS and CDR2 is SASEGT. Trimming removed 4 bases from V and 5 bases from J; junction bases left unmatched: 5. The CDR3 bases are TGTGCCAGCAGTGTGGACAGGCAGCAAAACATTCAGTACTTC. This codes for CASSVDRQQNIQYF.

The CDR3 reads CASSHRVSNTGELFF. The DNA for the CDR3 is TGCGCCAGCAGCCACCGGGTCTCGAACACCGGGGAGCTGTTTTTT. V and J are TRBV4-3 and TRBJ2-2; no reliable D call. The V and J ends lost 3 bases and 0 bases respectively, with 8 bases between them. Germline CDR1 LGHNA, CDR2 YSLEER. The CDR3 length is 15 residues.

V and J are TRBV5-1 and TRBJ1-1; possible D gene TRBD1, 5 bases. The CDR3 totals 14 residues. Germline assignment: CDR1 SGHRS and CDR2 YFSETQ. Trimming left V 5 bases short and J 0 bases short, with 11 bases between. CDR3 sequence: CASSQGTMNTEAFF. For the CDR3, the DNA is TGCGCCAGCAGTCAGGGCACTATGAACACTGAAGCTTTCTTT.

This clone was counted once. The rearrangement links TRBV18 to TRBJ2-3, with D possibly TRBD1 on 6 matching bases. Trimming shortened V by 3 bases and J by 6 bases, and 13 bases separated the two germline ends. CDR1 and CDR2 from the germline V gene are KGHSH and LQKENI. This CDR3 is 14 amino acids long. CDR3 sequence: CASSPGLQGDTQYF. The CDR3 region has the DNA TGTGCCAGCTCACCGGGTCTTCAGGGGGATACGCAGTATTTT. Full variable domain (remainder filled in from reference TRBV18 and TRBJ2-3): NAGVMQNPRHLVRRRGQEARLRCSPMKGHSHVYWYRQLPEEGLKFMVYLQKENIIDESGMPKERFSAEFPKEGPSILRIQQVVRGDSAAYFCASSPGLQGDTQYFGPGTRLTVL.

The chain joins TRBV5-1 to TRBJ2-7, with D perhaps given as TRBD1 or TRBD2 (5 bases each). The length of the CDR3 is 12 residues. Per germline, CDR1 SGHRS and CDR2 YFSETQ. V was clipped by 9 bases and J by 1 base, with 11 bases between them. CDR3 region: CATRGDSYEQYF. The CDR3 DNA sequence: TGCGCCACCAGAGGGGATTCCTACGAGCAGTACTTC.

The DNA of the CDR3 is TGTGCCAGCTCACCGGATCGGGAGAACACTGAAGCTTTCTTT. This sequence encodes CASSPDRENTEAFF. The gene calls are TRBV18 and TRBJ1-1; D ambiguous. Germline values: CDR1 KGHSH, CDR2 LQKENI. This CDR3 contains 14 residues. The V gene lost 3 bases and the J gene lost 1 base, with 9 bases spanning the gap.

The chain employs TRBV4-1 and TRBJ1-5, with D tentatively TRBD1 (6 bases). This CDR3 has 18 residues. V gave up 1 base and J gave up 0 bases, with 16 bases separating them. Germline values: CDR1 MGHRA, CDR2 YSYEKL. The CDR3 sequence is CASSQGGGGLISNQPQHF. In nucleotides, the CDR3 is TGCGCCAGCAGCCAAGGTGGGGGGGGCCTAATTAGCAATCAGCCCCAGCATTTT.

On this clone: At one end, the junction sequence differs from germline, possibly due to a read error. V usage is TRBV2 and J usage is TRBJ1-6, with 7 bases lining up with TRBD1. This CDR3 is 14 amino acids long. Germline lookup yields CDR1 SNHLY and CDR2 FYNNEI. The CDR3 region is CASREGTDNSPLHF. Written as DNA, the CDR3 is TGTGCCAGCAGGGAAGGGACAGATAATTCACCCCTCCACTTT.

The J gene is TRBJ2-7, the V gene TRBV6-1; D might be TRBD2 (6 bases). Trimming pared 2 bases from V and 4 bases from J, leaving 18 bases between. The CDR3 consists of 16 residues. Germline V gives CDR1 MNHNS, CDR2 SASEGT. CDR3 sequence reads: CASSERVQRAIYEQYF. The CDR3 coding sequence is TGTGCCAGCAGTGAAAGGGTCCAGCGGGCGATTTACGAGCAGTACTTC.

This clone has only one observation. The CDR3 DNA reads as TGTGCCAGCAGGCCTAGCGGGAGGGAGACCCAGTACTTC. Its protein is CASRPSGRETQYF. This chain links TRBV28 with TRBJ2-5; TRBD2 agrees at 11 bases. The CDR3 contains 13 residues. CDR1 is MDHEN and CDR2 is SYDVKM in the germline V gene. The junction had 2 bases not matched to a gene; V was cut back by 6 bases and J by 5 bases.

This clone occurred once. This sequence joins TRBV2 and TRBJ2-3; TRBD2 agrees at 9 bases. The CDR3 is 15 residues long. V was pared by 7 bases and J by 3 bases, with 8 bases of the junction left unmatched. CDR1 is SNHLY and CDR2 is FYNNEI in the germline V gene. The CDR3: CASILSSGTTDTQYF. The CDR3 coding sequence is TGTGCCAGCATATTATCTAGCGGGACTACAGATACGCAGTATTTT.

In its sample, this clone was seen a few times. The CDR3 protein is CASSTSNQGYEKLFF. For the CDR3, the DNA is TGCGCCAGCAGCACAAGTAATCAGGGGTACGAAAAACTGTTTTTT. The rearrangement links TRBV4-3 to TRBJ1-4; D might be TRBD1 (6 bases). The CDR3 totals 15 residues. Per the germline V gene, CDR1 is LGHNA and CDR2 is YSLEER. Trimming stripped 5 bases from V and 8 bases from J, with 18 bases between.